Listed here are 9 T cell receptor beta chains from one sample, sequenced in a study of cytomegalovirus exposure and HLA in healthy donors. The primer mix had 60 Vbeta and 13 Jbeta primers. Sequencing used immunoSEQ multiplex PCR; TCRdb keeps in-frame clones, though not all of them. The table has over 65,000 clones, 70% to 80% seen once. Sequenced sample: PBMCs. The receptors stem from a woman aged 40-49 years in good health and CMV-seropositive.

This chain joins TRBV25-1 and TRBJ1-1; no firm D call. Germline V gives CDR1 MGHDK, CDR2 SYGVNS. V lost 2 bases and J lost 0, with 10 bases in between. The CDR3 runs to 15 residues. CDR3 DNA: TGTGCCAGCAGTGAAAGAGGGTACTTGAACACTGAAGCTTTCTTT. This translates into CASSERGYLNTEAFF.

The CDR3 reads CASVASGTGNYGYTF. CDR3 coding DNA: TGTGCCAGCGTAGCTTCAGGGACAGGGAACTATGGCTACACCTTC. The chain employs TRBV2 and TRBJ1-2, with TRBD1 identical over 9 bases. The CDR3 has 15 residues. V gave up 8 bases and J gave up 2 bases; unmatched junction bases: 9. In germline, CDR1 is SNHLY, CDR2 FYNNEI.

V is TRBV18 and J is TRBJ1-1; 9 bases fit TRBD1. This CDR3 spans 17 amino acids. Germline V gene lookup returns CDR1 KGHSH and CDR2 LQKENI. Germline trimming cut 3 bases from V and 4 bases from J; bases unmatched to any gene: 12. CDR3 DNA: TGTGCCAGCTCACCGCCGGGACAGGGAATTTTAGGCACTGAAGCTTTCTTT. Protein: CASSPPGQGILGTEAFF.

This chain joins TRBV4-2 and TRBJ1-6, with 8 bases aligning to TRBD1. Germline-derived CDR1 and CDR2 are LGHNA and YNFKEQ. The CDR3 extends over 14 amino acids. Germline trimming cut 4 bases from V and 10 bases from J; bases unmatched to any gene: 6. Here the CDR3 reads CASSLTGVGSPLHF. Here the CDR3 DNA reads TGTGCCAGCAGCCTGACAGGGGTAGGGTCACCCCTCCACTTT.

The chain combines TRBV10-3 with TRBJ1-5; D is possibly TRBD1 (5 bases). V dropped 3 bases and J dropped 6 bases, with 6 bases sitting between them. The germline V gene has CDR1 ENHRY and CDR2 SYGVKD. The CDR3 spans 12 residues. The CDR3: CAISERGQPQHF. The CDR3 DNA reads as TGTGCCATCAGTGAAAGGGGTCAGCCCCAGCATTTT.

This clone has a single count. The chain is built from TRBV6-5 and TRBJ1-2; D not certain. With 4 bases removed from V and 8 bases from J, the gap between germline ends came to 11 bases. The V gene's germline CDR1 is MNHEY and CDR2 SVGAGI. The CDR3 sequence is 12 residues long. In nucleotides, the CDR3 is TGTGCCAGCAGTTTATCCCGAGGGGGCTACACCTTC. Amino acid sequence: CASSLSRGGYTF.

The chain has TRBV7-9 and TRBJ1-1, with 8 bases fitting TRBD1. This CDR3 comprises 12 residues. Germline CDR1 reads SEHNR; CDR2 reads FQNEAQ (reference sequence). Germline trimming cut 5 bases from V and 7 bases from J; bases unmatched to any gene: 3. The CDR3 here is CASSQTGGEAFF. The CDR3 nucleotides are TGTGCCAGCAGCCAAACAGGGGGTGAAGCTTTCTTT.

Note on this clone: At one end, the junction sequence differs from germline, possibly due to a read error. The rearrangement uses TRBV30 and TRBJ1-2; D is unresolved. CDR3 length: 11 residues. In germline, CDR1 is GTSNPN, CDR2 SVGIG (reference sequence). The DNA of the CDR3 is TGTGCCCGGACGAAACCCTCGAGAGGGTCCTTC. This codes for CARTKPSRGSF. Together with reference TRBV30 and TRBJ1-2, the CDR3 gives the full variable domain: SQTIHQWPATLVQPVGSPLSLECTVEGTSNPNLYWYRQAAGRGLQLLFYSVGIGQISSEVPQNLSASRPQDRQFILSSKKLLLSDSGFYLCARTKPSRGSFGSGTRLTVV.

The CDR3 reads CASSLVPTVYEQYF. As DNA, the CDR3 is TGTGCCAGCAGCTTAGTCCCGACAGTCTACGAGCAGTACTTC. V and J are TRBV7-8 and TRBJ2-7; D is possibly TRBD1 (5 bases). This CDR3 contains 14 residues. Germline values: CDR1 SGHVS, CDR2 FQNEAQ. V lost 1 base and J lost 3, with 10 bases in between. The complete variable domain, with remaining parts taken from reference TRBV7-8 and TRBJ2-7, reads GAGVSQSPRYKVAKRGQDVALRCDPISGHVSLFWYQQALGQGPEFLTYFQNEAQLDKSGLPSDRFFAERPEGSVSTLKIQRTQQEDSAVYLCASSLVPTVYEQYFGPGTRLTVT.